The TCR beta chain described here comes from a study of T cell responses to AZD1222 COVID-19 vaccine. Findings and caveats of the study: At baseline, just a handful of AZD1222 recipients tested seropositive.

In the case of this clone: Its cognate antigen is unknown.

V lost 3 bases, J lost 7 bases, and 13 bases lay in between. The V gene's germline CDR1 is KGHSH and CDR2 LQKENI. The CDR3 sequence is 15 residues long. Generated by immunoSEQ multiplex PCR, the TCRdb table keeps only in-frame clones and is missing some. The sample has 250,000 to 300,000 clones, around 93% seen once. The sequencing here drew on peripheral blood, taken 28 days after the second AZD1222 dose. This receptor was taken from an adult who received the AZD1222 COVID-19 vaccine. V and J are TRBV18 and TRBJ1-6; perhaps TRBD1 as D (6 bases). In nucleotides, the CDR3 is TGTGCCAGCTCACCGGGTACAGGGAACAATTCACCCCTCCACTTT. Protein: CASSPGTGNNSPLHF.